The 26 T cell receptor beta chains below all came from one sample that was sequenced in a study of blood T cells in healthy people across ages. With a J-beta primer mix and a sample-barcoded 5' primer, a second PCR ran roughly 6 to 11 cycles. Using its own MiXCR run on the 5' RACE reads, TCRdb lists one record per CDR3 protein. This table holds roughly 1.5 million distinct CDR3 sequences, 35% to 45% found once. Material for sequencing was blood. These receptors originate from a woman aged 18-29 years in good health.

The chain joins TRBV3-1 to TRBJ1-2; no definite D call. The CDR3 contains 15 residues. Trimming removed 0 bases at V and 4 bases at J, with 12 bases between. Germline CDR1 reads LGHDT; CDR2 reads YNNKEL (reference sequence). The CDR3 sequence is CASSQDANNVYGYTF. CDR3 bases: TGTGCCAGCAGCCAAGATGCCAATAACGTCTATGGCTACACCTTC.

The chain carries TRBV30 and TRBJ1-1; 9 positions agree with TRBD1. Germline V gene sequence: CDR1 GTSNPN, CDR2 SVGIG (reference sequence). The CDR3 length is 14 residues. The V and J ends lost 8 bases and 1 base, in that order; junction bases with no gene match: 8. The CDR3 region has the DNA TGTGCCGGGGGGACAGGGATTGCGAACACTGAAGCTTTCTTT. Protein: CAGGTGIANTEAFF.

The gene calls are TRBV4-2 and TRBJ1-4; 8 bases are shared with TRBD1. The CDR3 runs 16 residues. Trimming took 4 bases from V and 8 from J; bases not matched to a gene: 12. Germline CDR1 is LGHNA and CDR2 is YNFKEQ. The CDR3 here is CASSPRGTGGTEKLFF. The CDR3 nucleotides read TGTGCCAGCAGCCCCAGGGGCACAGGGGGGACCGAAAAACTGTTTTTT.

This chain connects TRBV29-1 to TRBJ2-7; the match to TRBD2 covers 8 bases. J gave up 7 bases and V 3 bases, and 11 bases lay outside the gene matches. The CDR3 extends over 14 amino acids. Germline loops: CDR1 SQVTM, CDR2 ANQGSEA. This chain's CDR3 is CSVEPSGSTNEQYF. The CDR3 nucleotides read TGCAGCGTTGAGCCAAGCGGGAGTACCAATGAGCAGTACTTC.

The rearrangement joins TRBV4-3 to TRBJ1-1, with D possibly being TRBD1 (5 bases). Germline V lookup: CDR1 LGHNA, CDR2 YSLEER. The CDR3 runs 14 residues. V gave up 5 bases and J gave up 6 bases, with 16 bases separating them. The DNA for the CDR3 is TGCGCCAGCAGCTGGACCCTGAAGGGACCTGAAGCTTTCTTT. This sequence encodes CASSWTLKGPEAFF.

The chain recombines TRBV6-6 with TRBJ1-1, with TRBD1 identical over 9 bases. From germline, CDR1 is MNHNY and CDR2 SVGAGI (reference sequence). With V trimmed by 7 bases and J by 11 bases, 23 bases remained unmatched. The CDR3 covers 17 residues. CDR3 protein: CASTRLTGGGRIFEAFF. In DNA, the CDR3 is TGTGCCAGCACCCGCCTCACAGGGGGCGGGCGCATATTTGAGGCTTTCTTT.

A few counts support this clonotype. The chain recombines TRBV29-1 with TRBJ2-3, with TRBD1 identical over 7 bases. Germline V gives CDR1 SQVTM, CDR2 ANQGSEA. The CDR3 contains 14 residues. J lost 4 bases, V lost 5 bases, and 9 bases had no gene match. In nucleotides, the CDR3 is TGCAGCGTTATATTAGGGGGCGTAGCAGATACGCAGTATTTT. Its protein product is CSVILGGVADTQYF.

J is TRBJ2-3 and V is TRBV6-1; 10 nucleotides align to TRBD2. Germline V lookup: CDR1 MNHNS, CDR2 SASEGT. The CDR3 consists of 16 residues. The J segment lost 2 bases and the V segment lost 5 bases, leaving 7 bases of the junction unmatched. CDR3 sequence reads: CASSTSSGSFTDTQYF. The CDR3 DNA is TGTGCCAGCAGTACCTCTAGCGGGAGTTTCACAGATACGCAGTATTTT.

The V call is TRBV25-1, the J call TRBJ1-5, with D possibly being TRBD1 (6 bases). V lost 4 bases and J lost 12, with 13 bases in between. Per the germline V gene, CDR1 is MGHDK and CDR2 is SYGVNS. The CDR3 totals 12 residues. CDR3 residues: CASSGGGRRQHF. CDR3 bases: TGTGCCAGCAGTGGGGGGGGGCGCCGCCAGCATTTT.

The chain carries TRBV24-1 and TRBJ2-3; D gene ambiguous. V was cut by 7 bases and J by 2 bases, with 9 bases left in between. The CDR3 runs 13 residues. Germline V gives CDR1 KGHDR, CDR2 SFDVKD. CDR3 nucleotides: TGTGCCACCAGCTCCAGCAACACAGATACGCAGTATTTT. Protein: CATSSSNTDTQYF.

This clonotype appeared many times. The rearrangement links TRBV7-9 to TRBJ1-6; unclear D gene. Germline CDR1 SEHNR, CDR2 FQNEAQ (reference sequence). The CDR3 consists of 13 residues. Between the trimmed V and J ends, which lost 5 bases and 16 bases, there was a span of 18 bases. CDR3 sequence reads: CASSPPNLPLLHF. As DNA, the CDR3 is TGTGCCAGCAGCCCCCCGAACCTTCCTTTGCTCCACTTT.

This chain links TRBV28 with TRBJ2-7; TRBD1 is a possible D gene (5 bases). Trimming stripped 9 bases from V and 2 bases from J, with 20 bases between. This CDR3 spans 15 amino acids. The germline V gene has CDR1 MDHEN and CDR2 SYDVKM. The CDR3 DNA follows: TGTGCCAGTCAAAAAATCCCTCAAGGGGCCTACGAGCAGTACTTC. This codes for CASQKIPQGAYEQYF.

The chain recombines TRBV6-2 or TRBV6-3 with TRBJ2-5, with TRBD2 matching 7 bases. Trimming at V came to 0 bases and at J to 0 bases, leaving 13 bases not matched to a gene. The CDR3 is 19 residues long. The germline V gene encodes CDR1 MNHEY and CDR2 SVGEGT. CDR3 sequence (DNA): TGTGCCAGCAGTTACTCGATCGGGGGGACCGTTATTAACCAAGAGACCCAGTACTTC. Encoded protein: CASSYSIGGTVINQETQYF.

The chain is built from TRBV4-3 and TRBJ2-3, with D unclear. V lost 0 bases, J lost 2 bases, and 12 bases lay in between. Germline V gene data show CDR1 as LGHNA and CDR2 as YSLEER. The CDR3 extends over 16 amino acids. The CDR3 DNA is TGCGCCAGCAGCCAAGATTTGCTTGACCACACAGATACGCAGTATTTT. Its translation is CASSQDLLDHTDTQYF.

The CDR3 sequence is CASSLRSGDYNEQFF. CDR3 nucleotides: TGTGCCAGCAGCTTACGTAGCGGAGACTACAATGAGCAGTTCTTC. The chain is built from TRBV11-3 and TRBJ2-1, with D possibly matching TRBD2 (6 bases). Germline V gives CDR1 SGHNT, CDR2 YENEEA. The ends were cut back, 2 bases at V and 3 bases at J, with 11 bases in the middle. The CDR3 extends over 15 amino acids.

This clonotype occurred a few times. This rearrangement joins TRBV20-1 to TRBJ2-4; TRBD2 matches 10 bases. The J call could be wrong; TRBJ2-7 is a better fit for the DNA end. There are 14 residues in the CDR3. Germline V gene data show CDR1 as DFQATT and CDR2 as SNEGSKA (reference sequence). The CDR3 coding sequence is TGCAGTGCTAGGCCAGCGGGAGGGTTTTACGAGCAGTACTTC. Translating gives CSARPAGGFYEQYF.

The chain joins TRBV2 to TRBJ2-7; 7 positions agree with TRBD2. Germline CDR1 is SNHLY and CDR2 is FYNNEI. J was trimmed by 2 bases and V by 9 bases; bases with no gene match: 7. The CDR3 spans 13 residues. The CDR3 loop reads CASVAGSTYEQYF. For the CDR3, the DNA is TGTGCCAGTGTAGCGGGCTCAACCTACGAGCAGTACTTC. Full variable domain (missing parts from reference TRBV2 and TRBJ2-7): EPEVTQTPSHQVTQMGQEVILRCVPISNHLYFYWYRQILGQKVEFLVSFYNNEISEKSEIFDDQFSVERPDGSNFTLKIRSTKLEDSAMYFCASVAGSTYEQYFGPGTRLTVT.

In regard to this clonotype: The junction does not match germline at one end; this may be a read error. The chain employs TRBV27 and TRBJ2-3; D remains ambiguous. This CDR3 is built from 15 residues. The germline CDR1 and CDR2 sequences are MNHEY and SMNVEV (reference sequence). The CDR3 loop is CTSRTGSLDTDTQYF. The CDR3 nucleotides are TGTACCAGCAGAACCGGGTCTCTCGACACAGATACGCAGTATTTT.

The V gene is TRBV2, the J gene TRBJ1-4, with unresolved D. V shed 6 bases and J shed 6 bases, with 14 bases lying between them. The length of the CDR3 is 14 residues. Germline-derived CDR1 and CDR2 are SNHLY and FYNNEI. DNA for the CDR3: TGTGCCAGCAGGTGGAGAGTGGCAGATGAAAAACTGTTTTTT. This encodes CASRWRVADEKLFF.

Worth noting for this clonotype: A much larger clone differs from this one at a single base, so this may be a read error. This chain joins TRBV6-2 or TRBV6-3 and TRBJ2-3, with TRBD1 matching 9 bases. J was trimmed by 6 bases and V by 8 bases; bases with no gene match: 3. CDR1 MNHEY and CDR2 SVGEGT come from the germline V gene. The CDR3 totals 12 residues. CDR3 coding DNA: TGTGCCAGCGGACAGGGGCGGGATACGCAGTATTTT. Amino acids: CASGQGRDTQYF.

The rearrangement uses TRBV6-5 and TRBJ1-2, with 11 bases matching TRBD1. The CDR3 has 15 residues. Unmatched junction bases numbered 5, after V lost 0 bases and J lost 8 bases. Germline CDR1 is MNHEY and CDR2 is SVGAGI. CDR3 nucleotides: TGTGCCAGCAGTTACTCGAGGGGACAGGGGGGAGGCTACACCTTC. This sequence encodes CASSYSRGQGGGYTF.

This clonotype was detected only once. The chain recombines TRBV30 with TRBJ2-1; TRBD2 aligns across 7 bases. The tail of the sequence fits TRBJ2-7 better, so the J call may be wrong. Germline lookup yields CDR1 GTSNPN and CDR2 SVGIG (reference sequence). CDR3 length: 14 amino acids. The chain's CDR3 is CAWSSQRGYNEQYF. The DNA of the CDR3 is TGTGCCTGGAGCTCTCAGCGGGGCTACAATGAGCAGTACTTC.

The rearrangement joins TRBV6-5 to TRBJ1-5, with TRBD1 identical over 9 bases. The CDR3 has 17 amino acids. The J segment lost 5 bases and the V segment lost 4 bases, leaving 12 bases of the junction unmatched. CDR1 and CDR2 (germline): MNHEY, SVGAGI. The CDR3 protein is CASSSTPGQGFDQPQHF. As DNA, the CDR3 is TGTGCCAGCAGTTCTACCCCGGGACAGGGTTTCGATCAGCCCCAGCATTTT.

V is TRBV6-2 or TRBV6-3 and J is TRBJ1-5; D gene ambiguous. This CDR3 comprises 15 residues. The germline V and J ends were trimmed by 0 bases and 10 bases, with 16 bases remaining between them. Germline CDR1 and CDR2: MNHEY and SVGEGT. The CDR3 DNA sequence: TGTGCCAGCAGTTACTCGTTAGACAACCTCTCTCCCCAGCATTTT. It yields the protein CASSYSLDNLSPQHF.

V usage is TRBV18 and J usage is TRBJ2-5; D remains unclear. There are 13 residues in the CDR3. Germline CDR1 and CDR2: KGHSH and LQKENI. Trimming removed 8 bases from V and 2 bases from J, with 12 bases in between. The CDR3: CASRSNVQETQYF. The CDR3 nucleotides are TGTGCCAGCCGTAGCAACGTACAAGAGACCCAGTACTTC.

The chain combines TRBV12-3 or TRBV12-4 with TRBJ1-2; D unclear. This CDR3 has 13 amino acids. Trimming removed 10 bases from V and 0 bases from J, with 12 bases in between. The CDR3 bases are TGTGCCACCTGGAGGATAGCTAACTATGGCTACACCTTC. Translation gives CATWRIANYGYTF.